A single sample is the source of the 23 T cell receptor beta chains below, sequenced in a study of OX40 agonist ivuxolimab in advanced cancers. The table came from immunoSEQ multiplex PCR; TCRdb's copy has only in-frame clones and leaves some out. Seen here are tens of thousands of clones, 82% observed once, and the top ten hold less than 25%. This specimen consisted of CD4+ or CD8+ T cells sorted from blood, obtained in a trial of the OX40 agonist ivuxolimab. The source of these receptors is an adult with an advanced solid tumor such as melanoma, head and neck, liver or kidney cancer.

CDR3 region: CASRTGQLVTDTQYF. The CDR3 nucleotides read TGTGCCAGTAGGACCGGACAGTTAGTCACAGATACGCAGTATTTT. The chain has TRBV19 and TRBJ2-3, with a tentative D call TRBD1 (6 bases). Germline loops: CDR1 LNHDA, CDR2 SQIVND (reference sequence). V was cut by 6 bases and J by 2 bases, with 15 bases left in between. This CDR3 is built from 15 residues.

V and J are TRBV19 and TRBJ2-7; D perhaps matches TRBD1 (5 bases). V was clipped by 0 bases and J by 3 bases, with 12 bases between them. Germline assignment: CDR1 LNHDA and CDR2 SQIVND (reference sequence). CDR3 length: 15 residues. CDR3 in DNA: TGTGCCAGTAGTATAGATATCCAGGGCGACTACGAGCAGTACTTC. Residues: CASSIDIQGDYEQYF. The full variable domain, completed using reference TRBV19 and TRBJ2-7, is DGGITQSPKYLFRKEGQNVTLSCEQNLNHDAMYWYRQDPGQGLRLIYYSQIVNDFQKGDIAEGYSVSREKKESFPLTVTSAQKNPTAFYLCASSIDIQGDYEQYFGPGTRLTVT.

V usage is TRBV30 and J usage is TRBJ2-7; no firm D call. CDR3 length equals 13 residues. The ends were cut back, 0 bases at V and 4 bases at J, with 10 bases in the middle. Germline V CDR1 and CDR2: GTSNPN, SVGIG (reference sequence). CDR3 residues: CAWSVLSRYEQYF. CDR3 sequence (DNA): TGTGCCTGGAGTGTACTAAGCAGGTACGAGCAGTACTTC. Using reference TRBV30 and TRBJ2-7 for the parts outside the CDR3, the full variable domain is SQTIHQWPATLVQPVGSPLSLECTVEGTSNPNLYWYRQAAGRGLQLLFYSVGIGQISSEVPQNLSASRPQDRQFILSSKKLLLSDSGFYLCAWSVLSRYEQYFGPGTRLTVT.

V and J are TRBV15 and TRBJ2-5; 12 nucleotides agree with TRBD1. Germline V gene data show CDR1 as LNHNV and CDR2 as YYDKDF (reference sequence). The length of the CDR3 is 16 residues. The V segment lost 0 bases and the J segment 9 bases; nucleotides outside the gene matches: 8. The CDR3 sequence: CATSRDGTGGGYSQYF. The DNA of the CDR3 is TGTGCCACCAGCAGAGATGGGACAGGGGGCGGATATTCCCAGTACTTC.

This chain connects TRBV2 to TRBJ2-6; D remains unclear. V was pared by 6 bases and J by 1 base, with 10 bases between. This CDR3 is 15 amino acids long. Germline V lookup: CDR1 SNHLY, CDR2 FYNNEI. In DNA form, the CDR3 reads TGTGCCAGCAGCGCTACACCGTCTGGGGCCAACGTCCTGACTTTC. Encoded protein: CASSATPSGANVLTF.

The chain couples TRBV9 to TRBJ2-3, with unresolved D. The CDR3 runs 13 residues. V shed 0 bases and J shed 10 bases, with 12 bases lying between them. Looked up from germline, CDR1 is SGDLS and CDR2 is YYNGEE. The chain's CDR3 is CASSVDNSGAQYF. CDR3 DNA sequence: TGTGCCAGCAGCGTAGATAATTCTGGTGCGCAGTATTTT.

The chain has TRBV19 and TRBJ2-6; 11 bases align to TRBD1. V trimming: 6 bases; J trimming: 3 bases; junction bases outside the gene matches: 13. The germline gives CDR1 LNHDA, CDR2 SQIVND (reference sequence). CDR3 size: 19 residues. The CDR3 region has the DNA TGTGCCAGTAGGGCCAAGGACAGGGGGCGGGTGAGTGGGGCCAACGTCCTGACTTTC. Translation: CASRAKDRGRVSGANVLTF.

The V and J genes are TRBV28 and TRBJ2-1; D is perhaps TRBD1 (6 bases). CDR1 and CDR2 (germline): MDHEN, SYDVKM. V was cut by 5 bases and J by 1 base, with 12 bases left in between. The CDR3 has 15 amino acids. The CDR3 nucleotides are TGTGCCAGCAGTGGGGCAGGGGAGTCCTACAATGAGCAGTTCTTC. As protein: CASSGAGESYNEQFF.

The V and J genes are TRBV19 and TRBJ1-1, with D unclear. The CDR3 consists of 15 residues. Germline V CDR1 and CDR2: LNHDA, SQIVND (reference sequence). Trimming took 7 bases from V and 0 from J, leaving 15 bases between them. The CDR3 coding sequence is TGTGCCAGTACCGACCGGAAGGTTTTGAACACTGAAGCTTTCTTT. The encoded protein is CASTDRKVLNTEAFF.

This chain uses TRBV6-4 with TRBJ2-3; no clear D gene. CDR1 is MRHNA and CDR2 is SNTAGT in the germline V gene. V lost 3 bases, J lost 2 bases, and 6 bases lay in between. CDR3 length: 13 amino acids. The CDR3 region has the DNA TGTGCCAGCAGTGATCAGATCACAGATACGCAGTATTTT. Its translation is CASSDQITDTQYF.

The chain couples TRBV30 to TRBJ1-1; TRBD1 is a possible D gene (6 bases). This CDR3 spans 14 amino acids. Per the germline V gene, CDR1 is GTSNPN and CDR2 is SVGIG (reference sequence). Trimming took 8 bases from V and 4 from J, leaving 20 bases between them. The CDR3 DNA follows: TGTGCCCTGGGGGCAGGGTTTTCGGGCACTGAAGCTTTCTTT. Translating it yields CALGAGFSGTEAFF.

The chain carries TRBV6-1 and TRBJ1-2; D perhaps matches TRBD1 (5 bases). Germline V gene lookup returns CDR1 MNHNS and CDR2 SASEGT. The CDR3 consists of 13 residues. V lost 1 base and J 4 bases, leaving 7 bases between the germline ends. The CDR3 sequence: CASSEGQFYGYTF. DNA of the CDR3: TGTGCCAGCAGTGAAGGACAGTTCTATGGCTACACCTTC.

This chain uses TRBV7-2 with TRBJ1-2, with D possibly being TRBD1 (5 bases). The V gene lost 5 bases and the J gene lost 0 bases, with 16 bases spanning the gap. This CDR3 is 16 amino acids long. The germline CDR1 and CDR2 sequences are SGHTA and FQGNSA. CDR3 protein: CASSVTPGFTNYGYTF. DNA of the CDR3: TGTGCCAGCAGCGTAACTCCAGGGTTTACTAACTATGGCTACACCTTC.

The V gene is TRBV4-1, the J gene TRBJ2-5, with D maybe TRBD1 (6 bases). The CDR3 runs 14 residues. CDR1 MGHRA and CDR2 YSYEKL come from the germline V gene. V lost 2 bases, J lost 6 bases, and 13 bases lay in between. CDR3: CASSQLGARKTQYF. The CDR3 region has the DNA TGCGCCAGCAGCCAATTGGGGGCCCGCAAGACCCAGTACTTC.

V is TRBV6-1 and J is TRBJ1-3; D possibly corresponds to TRBD1 (6 bases). The CDR3 spans 15 residues. The V end was cut by 2 bases, the J end by 3 bases, with 11 bases between. Germline-derived CDR1 and CDR2 are MNHNS and SASEGT. The CDR3 nucleotides read TGTGCCAGCAGTGAATTGAGGGGGAATGGAAACACCATATATTTT. It specifies CASSELRGNGNTIYF.

The chain links TRBV10-2 to TRBJ2-5; D not resolved. The CDR3 sequence is 14 residues long. Germline loops: CDR1 WSHSY, CDR2 SAAADI. V dropped 2 bases and J dropped 0 bases, with 7 bases sitting between them. CDR3 sequence (DNA): TGCGCCAGCAGTGAGCGAAAAAACCAAGAGACCCAGTACTTC. Its translation is CASSERKNQETQYF.

V and J are TRBV5-1 and TRBJ2-3, with 13 bases identical to TRBD2. The CDR3 consists of 18 residues. Trimming took 0 bases from V and 0 from J; bases not matched to a gene: 4. The germline V gene has CDR1 SGHRS and CDR2 YFSETQ. CDR3 nucleotide sequence: TGCGCCAGCAGCTTGGCTACTAGCGGGGGGGCCAGCACAGATACGCAGTATTTT. Amino acid sequence: CASSLATSGGASTDTQYF.

The chain carries TRBV9 and TRBJ1-3; TRBD1 aligns across 9 bases. Germline V CDR1 and CDR2: SGDLS, YYNGEE. The CDR3 contains 15 residues. Losses at the gene ends were 4 bases for V and 2 bases for J; bases not matched to a gene: 4. The CDR3 sequence: CASSPQGAAGNTIYF. CDR3 sequence (DNA): TGTGCCAGCAGCCCACAGGGGGCGGCTGGAAACACCATATATTTT.

This clone turned up a few times. The J gene is TRBJ1-2, the V gene TRBV6-6; D is uncertain. V lost 5 bases, J lost 8 bases, and 12 bases lay in between. The germline V gene has CDR1 MNHNY and CDR2 SVGAGI (reference sequence). CDR3 length: 12 amino acids. In DNA, the CDR3 is TGTGCCAGCAGTCCCGGGCCTGGGGGCTACACCTTC. Its protein is CASSPGPGGYTF.

With regard to this clone: Germline and junction disagree at one end, which may indicate a read error. CDR3 region: CASSIILNTGELLF. The DNA for the CDR3 is TGCGCCAGCAGCATAATACTAAACACCGGGGAGCTGCTTTTT. This sequence joins TRBV5-1 and TRBJ2-2, with D possibly being TRBD2 (5 bases). Per germline, CDR1 SGHRS and CDR2 YFSETQ. CDR3 length equals 14 residues.

V and J are TRBV6-6 and TRBJ1-1; perhaps TRBD1 as D (6 bases). The germline CDR1 and CDR2 sequences are MNHNY and SVGAGI (reference sequence). Trimming pared 0 bases from V and 11 bases from J, leaving 16 bases between. The CDR3 runs 14 residues. The CDR3 protein is CASSYSTVAGDAFF. The DNA of the CDR3 is TGTGCCAGCAGTTACTCCACGGTTGCAGGGGATGCTTTCTTT.

DNA for the CDR3: TGTGCCAGCGGGGACAGGGAAAATTCACCCCTCCACTTT. It codes for CASGDRENSPLHF. This sequence joins TRBV6-1 and TRBJ1-6, with TRBD1 matching 9 bases. Germline trimming cut 8 bases from V and 7 bases from J; bases unmatched to any gene: 3. From germline, CDR1 is MNHNS and CDR2 SASEGT. This CDR3 contains 13 residues.

The CDR3: CASSQGGWNRGASNYGYTF. The CDR3, as DNA: TGCGCCAGCAGCCAAGGAGGGTGGAACAGGGGGGCTTCTAACTATGGCTACACCTTC. This chain joins TRBV4-1 and TRBJ1-2; TRBD1 matches 8 bases. Trimming took 1 base from V and 0 from J; bases not matched to a gene: 13. CDR1 is MGHRA and CDR2 is YSYEKL in the germline V gene. This CDR3 has 19 residues.